This TCR beta chain was captured in a study of cytomegalovirus exposure and HLA in healthy donors. In regard to this clone: The antigen is undetermined.

The study's findings and limits: A highly shared variant cluster was judged a likely technical artifact. Confirmation was obtained in vitro that a few CMV-associated chains are specific for CMV antigens. Most CMV-associated TCR beta chains were later found to appear HLA-restricted. Highest at DRB1 and lowest at HLA-C, TCR association rates differed among HLA loci in a later analysis.

Germline CDR1 reads MDHEN; CDR2 reads SYDVKM. The CDR3 has 14 amino acids. V was trimmed by 3 bases and J by 4 bases, leaving 13 bases between them. The PCR had 60 Vbeta and 13 Jbeta primers. The data were produced by immunoSEQ multiplex PCR, yet TCRdb's version contains in-frame clones alone and is incomplete. The sample includes some 120,000 clones, around 78% of them seen just once. This chain joins TRBV28 and TRBJ2-7; D perhaps matches TRBD2 (6 bases). This TCR was recovered from a man between 18 and 29 years old in good health and CMV-seropositive. Sequenced: PBMCs. The CDR3 loop reads CASSFGGVGYEQYF. The CDR3 region has the DNA TGTGCCAGCAGTTTCGGAGGGGTAGGGTACGAGCAGTACTTC.